The 15 T cell receptor beta chains below were found in one sample sequenced in a study of blood T cell repertoires in COVID-19. Method: immunoSEQ multiplex PCR; TCRdb's copy keeps in-frame clones and lacks some. In the table there are more than 200,000 clones, roughly 90% of which are singletons. Specimen: peripheral blood. The origin of the receptors is a man between 70 and 80 years old with acute or convalescent COVID-19.

The chain recombines TRBV20-1 with TRBJ1-4; D uncertain. Germline-derived CDR1 and CDR2 are DFQATT and SNEGSKA (reference sequence). The CDR3 consists of 13 residues. The V gene lost 3 bases and the J gene lost 6 bases, with 11 bases spanning the gap. CDR3 protein: CSASRSDYEKLFF. DNA for the CDR3: TGCAGTGCTAGTAGGAGTGACTATGAAAAACTGTTTTTT.

The chain uses TRBV5-4 and TRBJ2-5, with 13 bases fitting TRBD2. V shed 0 bases and J 4 bases; nucleotides not matched to a gene: 3. In germline, CDR1 is SGHNT, CDR2 YYREEE (reference sequence). CDR3 length equals 16 residues. In nucleotides, the CDR3 is TGTGCCAGCAGCTTGGGAGGACTAGCGGGAGCAGAGACCCAGTACTTC. It translates to CASSLGGLAGAETQYF.

The chain uses TRBV5-1 and TRBJ2-7, with no clear D. This CDR3 spans 15 amino acids. The ends were cut back, 0 bases at V and 2 bases at J, with 12 bases in the middle. Germline assignment: CDR1 SGHRS and CDR2 YFSETQ. CDR3 in DNA: TGCGCCAGCAGCTTGGACAGTAGTATAACCTACGAGCAGTACTTC. It yields the protein CASSLDSSITYEQYF. The full variable domain, its missing parts supplied by reference TRBV5-1 and TRBJ2-7, is KAGVTQTPRYLIKTRGQQVTLSCSPISGHRSVSWYQQTPGQGLQFLFEYFSETQRNKGNFPGRFSGRQFSNSRSEMNVSTLELGDSALYLCASSLDSSITYEQYFGPGTRLTVT.

The table lists this clone with a count of one. V usage is TRBV28 and J usage is TRBJ2-5; the match to TRBD1 covers 7 bases. This CDR3 contains 13 residues. CDR1 is MDHEN, CDR2 SYDVKM, per germline. Trimming took 7 bases from V and 7 from J; bases not matched to a gene: 9. The CDR3 coding sequence is TGTGCCAGCACAGCGACAGGGCGAGGGACCCAGTACTTC. Translating it yields CASTATGRGTQYF.

The chain joins TRBV21-1 to TRBJ2-3; TRBD2 reflects the table's D call only, with no check against the DNA. TRBV21-1 is designated a pseudogene. The CDR3 sequence is 21 residues long. The DNA for the CDR3 is TGTGCCAGCAGCAAAGACGAGCGACTAGCGGGGGTTCTCATTAGCACAGATACGCAGTATTTT. Translation: CASSKDERLAGVLISTDTQYF.

This clone was seen more than once but under ten times. This sequence joins TRBV2 and TRBJ1-1; D not resolved. The V end was cut by 7 bases, the J end by 3 bases, with 3 bases between. This CDR3 spans 10 amino acids. Germline V gives CDR1 SNHLY, CDR2 FYNNEI. CDR3 DNA sequence: TGTGCCAGCACCTACACTGAAGCTTTCTTT. This sequence encodes CASTYTEAFF.

The CDR3 spells CASSLPGGDQPQHF. The CDR3 bases are TGTGCCAGCAGCTTACCTGGGGGGGATCAGCCCCAGCATTTT. The chain joins TRBV7-8 to TRBJ1-5; D may be TRBD1 (5 bases). The CDR3 runs 14 residues. V was trimmed by 2 bases and J by 5 bases, leaving 10 bases between them. CDR1 SGHVS and CDR2 FQNEAQ come from the germline V gene.

The chain is built from TRBV25-1 and TRBJ1-4; 9 bases are a match to TRBD1. The CDR3 length is 17 residues. Germline loops: CDR1 MGHDK, CDR2 SYGVNS. J lost 0 bases, V lost 3 bases, and 5 bases had no gene match. DNA for the CDR3: TGTGCCAGCAGTGATCAGGACAGGGGCGCAACTAATGAAAAACTGTTTTTT. Translated: CASSDQDRGATNEKLFF.

For this clone: The junction departs from the called germline gene at one end, perhaps through a read error. The chain links TRBV3-1 (or the pseudogene TRBV3-2) to TRBJ2-3; 12 bases are shared with TRBD2. CDR3 length equals 16 residues. The germline CDR1 and CDR2 sequences are LGHDT and YNNKEL (reference sequence). This CDR3 reads CASSQGEATSGRSKSF. The CDR3 coding sequence is TGTGCCAGCAGCCAGGGGGAGGCTACTAGCGGGAGGAGTAAAAGCTTT.

This chain connects TRBV24-1 to TRBJ2-2, with a tentative D call TRBD2 (6 bases). Trimming stripped 3 bases from V and 6 bases from J, with 7 bases between. The CDR3 runs to 13 residues. Germline V gene sequence: CDR1 KGHDR, CDR2 SFDVKD. CDR3 in DNA: TGTGCCACCAGTGATCCGGGGGCCGGGGAGCTGTTTTTT. As protein: CATSDPGAGELFF.

The chain combines TRBV5-5 with TRBJ1-1, with TRBD1 matching over 11 bases. The V gene's germline CDR1 is SGHKS and CDR2 YYEKEE (reference sequence). The V segment lost 1 base and the J segment 3 bases; nucleotides outside the gene matches: 2. The CDR3 spans 15 residues. CDR3 DNA: TGTGCCAGCAGCTTGAGGACAGGGGGCGACACTGAAGCTTTCTTT. Its translation: CASSLRTGGDTEAFF.

This chain links TRBV6-5 with TRBJ2-6; D unclear. This CDR3 region has 14 residues. Trimming stripped 6 bases from V and 0 bases from J, with 6 bases between. Looked up from germline, CDR1 is MNHEY and CDR2 is SVGAGI. The CDR3 is CASRPYSGANVLTF. In DNA form, the CDR3 reads TGTGCCAGCAGGCCCTACTCTGGGGCCAACGTCCTGACTTTC.

The chain links TRBV7-2 to TRBJ1-1, with 7 nucleotides matching TRBD1. Per germline, CDR1 SGHTA and CDR2 FQGNSA. This CDR3 contains 15 residues. Losses at the gene ends were 4 bases for V and 2 bases for J; bases not matched to a gene: 7. CDR3 residues: CASSSYRGPNTEAFF. CDR3 DNA sequence: TGTGCCAGCAGCTCCTACAGGGGCCCTAACACTGAAGCTTTCTTT.

The chain combines TRBV21-1 with TRBJ1-2; the DNA was not compared with TRBD1, the D call given in the table. TRBV21-1 has pseudogene status. The CDR3 sequence is 20 residues long. The CDR3 nucleotides are TGTGCCAGCAGCAGAATATCGAACTGGGACAGGGGAGAACCCAACTATGGCTACACCTTC. Its protein is CASSRISNWDRGEPNYGYTF.

The chain joins TRBV7-2 to TRBJ2-7; 12 nucleotides align to TRBD2. The CDR3 is made up of 15 amino acids. V lost 5 bases, J lost 8 bases, and 10 bases stayed unmatched. The germline V gene encodes CDR1 SGHTA and CDR2 FQGNSA. DNA for the CDR3: TGTGCCAGCAGCCTCAAACTAGCGGGAGGCTCACAGCAGTACTTC. Protein sequence: CASSLKLAGGSQQYF.